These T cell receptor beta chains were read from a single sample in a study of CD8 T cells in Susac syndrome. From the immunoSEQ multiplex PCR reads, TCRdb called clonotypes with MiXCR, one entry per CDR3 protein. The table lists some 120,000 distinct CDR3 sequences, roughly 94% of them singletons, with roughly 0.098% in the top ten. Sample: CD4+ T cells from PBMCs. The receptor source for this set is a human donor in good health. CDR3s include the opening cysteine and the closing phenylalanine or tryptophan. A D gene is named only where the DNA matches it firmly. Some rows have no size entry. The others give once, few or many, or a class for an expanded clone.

cdr3_aa: CSATGTGTSGANVLTF; cdr3_nt: TGCAGTGCTACAGGGACAGGGACCTCTGGGGCCAACGTCCTGACTTTC; clone_size: few; j_call: TRBJ2-6; v_call: TRBV20-1; d_call: TRBD1
cdr3_aa: CASSFPEAFF; cdr3_nt: TGTGCCAGCAGTTTCCCAGAAGCTTTCTTT; clone_size: -; j_call: TRBJ1-1; v_call: TRBV27; d_call: -
cdr3_aa: CASSQGLAGGSVYNEQFF; cdr3_nt: TGTGCCAGTAGCCAGGGACTAGCGGGAGGGTCGGTCTACAATGAGCAGTTCTTC; clone_size: -; j_call: TRBJ2-1; v_call: TRBV19; d_call: TRBD2
cdr3_aa: CATSDFSRTANYGYTF; cdr3_nt: TGTGCCACCAGTGATTTCTCCAGAACAGCTAACTATGGCTACACCTTC; clone_size: -; j_call: TRBJ1-2; v_call: TRBV24-1; d_call: -
cdr3_aa: CASSLSHRTETEQYF; cdr3_nt: TGTGCCAGCAGCTTATCCCATAGGACAGAAACCGAGCAGTACTTC; clone_size: -; j_call: TRBJ2-7; v_call: TRBV7-2; d_call: -
cdr3_aa: CAWRIKGGEGGYTF; cdr3_nt: TGTGCCTGGAGGATAAAGGGCGGAGAAGGTGGCTACACCTTC; clone_size: -; j_call: TRBJ1-2; v_call: TRBV30; d_call: -
cdr3_aa: CASSVDSYSYEQYF; cdr3_nt: TGTGCCAGCAGCGTCGACAGTTACTCCTACGAGCAGTACTTC; clone_size: -; j_call: TRBJ2-7; v_call: TRBV9; d_call: -
cdr3_aa: CAIADGGETQYF; cdr3_nt: TGTGCCATCGCTGATGGAGGAGAGACCCAGTACTTC; clone_size: -; j_call: TRBJ2-5; v_call: TRBV10-3; d_call: -
cdr3_aa: CASSQGGLAGVETQYF; cdr3_nt: TGCGCCAGCAGCCAAGGGGGACTAGCGGGAGTAGAGACCCAGTACTTC; clone_size: once; j_call: TRBJ2-5; v_call: TRBV4-3; d_call: TRBD2
cdr3_aa: CASSPSPGTGPGGYTF; cdr3_nt: TGCGCCAGCAGCCCTAGTCCCGGGACAGGGCCGGGAGGCTACACCTTC; clone_size: few; j_call: TRBJ1-2; v_call: TRBV5-1; d_call: TRBD1
cdr3_aa: CAWSTQTEEQFF; cdr3_nt: TGTGCCTGGAGTACACAGACGGAAGAGCAGTTCTTC; clone_size: once; j_call: TRBJ2-1; v_call: TRBV30; d_call: -
cdr3_aa: CASSPGQGAGQPQHF; cdr3_nt: TGCGCCAGCAGCCCGGGACAGGGGGCGGGACAGCCCCAGCATTTT; clone_size: -; j_call: TRBJ1-5; v_call: TRBV5-1; d_call: TRBD1
cdr3_aa: CASSSGLDLEYEQYF; cdr3_nt: TGTGCCAGCAGCTCAGGACTGGATCTCGAATACGAGCAGTACTTC; clone_size: -; j_call: TRBJ2-7; v_call: TRBV7-2; d_call: -
cdr3_aa: CASSLKGGSTDTQYF; cdr3_nt: TGCGCCAGCAGCTTGAAGGGGGGATCCACAGATACGCAGTATTTT; clone_size: -; j_call: TRBJ2-3; v_call: TRBV5-1; d_call: -
cdr3_aa: CSARIQGSNQPQHF; cdr3_nt: TGCAGTGCTAGAATACAGGGGAGCAATCAGCCCCAGCATTTT; clone_size: -; j_call: TRBJ1-5; v_call: TRBV20-1; d_call: TRBD1
cdr3_aa: CASSLKGLAYEQYF; cdr3_nt: TGCGCCAGCAGCTTGAAGGGTCTCGCCTACGAGCAGTACTTC; clone_size: -; j_call: TRBJ2-7; v_call: TRBV5-1; d_call: -
cdr3_aa: CASSQGGGDLYEQYF; cdr3_nt: TGCGCCAGCAGTCAAGGAGGGGGAGACCTCTACGAGCAGTACTTC; clone_size: -; j_call: TRBJ2-7; v_call: TRBV23-1; d_call: -